The 11 T cell receptor beta chains below were found in one sample sequenced in a study of cytomegalovirus exposure and HLA in healthy donors. Both 60 Vbeta primers and 13 Jbeta primers went into the PCR. Only in-frame clones appear in the TCRdb table, and some are missing; sequencing was by immunoSEQ multiplex PCR. This sample has around 140,000 clones, with approximately 78% found just once. Input material: PBMCs. Receptors originate from a female donor in good health and CMV-seronegative.

This sequence joins TRBV7-2 and TRBJ2-5, with D maybe TRBD2 (6 bases). Trimming left V 1 base short and J 5 bases short, with 14 bases between. The germline V gene encodes CDR1 SGHTA and CDR2 FQGNSA. This CDR3 region has 15 residues. CDR3 sequence: CASSLGELAGETQYF. The CDR3 nucleotides read TGTGCCAGCAGCTTAGGCGAACTAGCAGGGGAGACCCAGTACTTC. Full variable domain (missing parts from reference TRBV7-2 and TRBJ2-5): GAGVSQSPSNKVTEKGKDVELRCDPISGHTALYWYRQSLGQGLEFLIYFQGNSAPDKSGLPSDRFSAERTGGSVSTLTIQRTQQEDSAVYLCASSLGELAGETQYFGPGTRLLVL.

This clone is a singleton in its sample. The rearrangement uses TRBV21-1 and TRBJ1-2. TRBV21-1 counts as a pseudogene. This CDR3 is 15 amino acids long. CDR3 amino acids: CASSFREKYPYGYTF. The CDR3 DNA sequence: TGTGCCAGCAGCTTCCGGGAGAAATACCCCTATGGCTACACCTTC.

The chain uses TRBV19 and TRBJ2-3; a weak D match, TRBD2 (6 bases). V lost 11 bases and J lost 6, with 21 bases in between. The CDR3 covers 14 residues. CDR1 is LNHDA, CDR2 SQIVND, per germline (reference sequence). The CDR3 reads CACSSLSGGDTQYF. The CDR3 DNA reads TGTGCCTGCTCTAGCTTATCTGGGGGGGATACGCAGTATTTT.

The chain employs TRBV9 and TRBJ2-1, with 8 bases aligning to TRBD2. This CDR3 comprises 15 residues. J was trimmed by 3 bases and V by 0 bases; bases with no gene match: 2. Per germline, CDR1 SGDLS and CDR2 YYNGEE. For the CDR3, the DNA is TGTGCCAGCAGCGTAGGAGCGGGGGACTACAATGAGCAGTTCTTC. This sequence encodes CASSVGAGDYNEQFF.

This clone was seen only once. J is TRBJ1-2 and V is TRBV19, with D unclear. The CDR3 runs 18 residues. V shed 3 bases and J shed 8 bases, with 28 bases lying between them. CDR1 is LNHDA and CDR2 is SQIVND in the germline V gene (reference sequence). The CDR3 loop is CASSIQRPSITHGKGYTF. CDR3 in DNA: TGTGCCAGTAGTATTCAGCGGCCTTCAATAACCCACGGGAAGGGCTACACCTTC.

The chain is built from TRBV19 and TRBJ1-5, with TRBD1 identical over 8 bases. The CDR3 is made up of 16 amino acids. Germline V gene lookup returns CDR1 LNHDA and CDR2 SQIVND (reference sequence). Unmatched junction bases numbered 12, after V lost 5 bases and J lost 6 bases. CDR3 sequence reads: CASSSPGQGAGQPQHF. CDR3 nucleotides: TGTGCCAGTAGTTCTCCAGGACAGGGCGCAGGTCAGCCCCAGCATTTT.

The chain combines TRBV14 with TRBJ1-6; 8 bases map to TRBD1. Per germline, CDR1 SGHDN and CDR2 FVKESK. This CDR3 comprises 15 residues. Germline trimming cut 5 bases from V and 7 bases from J; bases unmatched to any gene: 7. Written as DNA, the CDR3 is TGTGCCAGCAGCGAATTGAGGACAGGGAATTCACCCCTCCACTTT. Translating gives CASSELRTGNSPLHF.

Written as DNA, the CDR3 is TGTGCCAGCAGGGCAAGCGGGCCCCGGGAGACCCAGTACTTC. Its protein product is CASRASGPRETQYF. The J gene is TRBJ2-5, the V gene TRBV5-4; tentatively, D is TRBD2 (6 bases). Germline V gives CDR1 SGHNT, CDR2 YYREEE (reference sequence). CDR3 size: 14 residues. The V end was cut by 5 bases, the J end by 5 bases, with 16 bases between.

As DNA, the CDR3 is TGCAGCGTTGGGGGCTTCAATCAGCCCCAGCATTTT. It is translated as CSVGGFNQPQHF. The gene calls are TRBV29-1 and TRBJ1-5; TRBD1 might be the D (5 bases). Germline V CDR1 and CDR2: SQVTM, ANQGSEA. This CDR3 is built from 12 residues. V lost 4 bases and J 3 bases, leaving 7 bases between the germline ends. The whole variable domain, filled in from reference TRBV29-1 and TRBJ1-5, reads SAVISQKPSRDICQRGTSLTIQCQVDSQVTMMFWYRQQPGQSLTLIATANQGSEATYESGFVIDKFPISRPNLTFSTLTVSNMSPEDSSIYLCSVGGFNQPQHFGDGTRLSIL.

The rearrangement joins TRBV9 to TRBJ2-5; possibly TRBD2 for D (6 bases). The CDR3 runs 18 residues. With 2 bases removed from V and 2 bases from J, the gap between germline ends came to 22 bases. Germline assignment: CDR1 SGDLS and CDR2 YYNGEE. This CDR3 reads CASSVSGVGAGPQETQYF. The CDR3, as DNA: TGTGCCAGCAGCGTTTCGGGGGTCGGGGCAGGCCCTCAAGAGACCCAGTACTTC.

The chain employs TRBV29-1 and TRBJ2-1; 14 bases line up with TRBD2. The V and J ends lost 1 base and 8 bases, in that order; junction bases with no gene match: 10. CDR1 and CDR2 (germline): SQVTM, ANQGSEA. The CDR3 spans 17 residues. The chain's CDR3 is CSVEGPGLAGVSYEQFF. CDR3 nucleotide sequence: TGCAGCGTTGAAGGTCCGGGACTAGCGGGAGTTAGTTATGAGCAGTTCTTC.